This TCR beta chain appears in the sequencing data of a study of glioma-infiltrating T cells. Study-level results: Above-expected tissue-blood divergence occurred in all gliomas, most in low-grade ones. CDR3 overlap between tissue and blood was very small.

This clonotype is medium-sized. Its specificity is not known. The iRepertoire nested amplicon-rescue multiplex PCR amplified TCR alpha and beta CDR3s from RNA. Tissue mRNA or PBMC total RNA, roughly 100-400 ng, went into one-step reverse transcription and amplification. MiXCR, run by TCRdb on the multiplex PCR reads, gives a single entry per CDR3 protein. The table shows about 180,000 distinct CDR3 sequences, with around 45% occurring only once. The origin of this receptor is a human donor with low-grade glioma or glioblastoma, undergoing nonglioma brain surgery, or in good health (not recorded which). The sample taken for sequencing was glioma tissue, nonneoplastic brain tissue, or PBMCs (not recorded which).

In nucleotides, the CDR3 is TGTGCCAGCAGTTACGGGACAACCTACAATGAGCAGTTCTTC. It codes for CASSYGTTYNEQFF. V is TRBV6-2 or TRBV6-3 and J is TRBJ2-1; possibly TRBD1 for D (6 bases). CDR1 and CDR2 from the germline V gene are MNHEY and SVGEGT. The length of the CDR3 is 14 residues. Trimming removed 2 bases at V and 2 bases at J, with 7 bases between.